The next 14 T cell receptor beta chains were all read from a single sample in a study of regulatory T cells in long-lasting Graves disease. Construction of TCR beta libraries relied on iRepertoire HTBI primers and on Arm-PCR targeting CDR3 regions. TCRdb redid the calling of the multiplex PCR reads with MiXCR, one entry per CDR3 protein. The sample consists of approximately 350,000 distinct CDR3 sequences, 16% of them appearing once. The sample's time point: newly diagnosed GD, antithyroid drugs for less than 3 months. RNA extracted from PBMCs served as the sequencing template. This same sample was also taken into another study, of T cells in Graves' hyperthyroidism and ophthalmopathy.

This specimen was peripheral blood mononuclear cells (PBMCs), taken at new diagnosis, from a patient treated with antithyroid drugs. The receptors come from a woman between 18 and 29 years old with Graves disease.

About this clonotype itself: This may arise from a read error, as a much more abundant clone is one base away. The rearrangement joins TRBV11-2 to TRBJ2-5, with TRBD1 identical over 7 bases. Germline CDR1 and CDR2: SGHAT and FQNNGV. The CDR3 covers 17 residues. This CDR3 is CASSLEWTGGDQETQHF. CDR3 in DNA: TGTGCCAGCAGCTTAGAATGGACAGGAGGAGACCAAGAGACCCAGCACTTC.

There are many counts of this clonotype. The chain joins TRBV20-1 to TRBJ1-1; D may be TRBD1 (5 bases). V lost 3 bases to trimming and J lost 5 bases, with 19 bases between them. Germline CDR1 is DFQATT and CDR2 is SNEGSKA (reference sequence). The length of the CDR3 is 15 residues. The CDR3 sequence is CSASGGRFIQTEAFF. The CDR3 nucleotides read TGCAGTGCTAGTGGGGGACGGTTTATCCAAACTGAAGCTTTCTTT.

The chain joins TRBV7-9 to TRBJ1-2, with a tentative D call TRBD1 (5 bases). Germline V gives CDR1 SEHNR, CDR2 FQNEAQ (reference sequence). The CDR3 length is 15 residues. V was shortened by 5 bases and J by 0 bases, with 13 bases between the two germline ends. The CDR3 region has the DNA TGTGCCAGCAGCCCTCAGGACATAGCTAACTATGGCTACACCTTC. It is translated as CASSPQDIANYGYTF.

This clonotype was detected ten times or more. The rearrangement links TRBV6-5 to TRBJ1-6; D uncertain. The CDR3 spans 14 residues. Trimming removed 2 bases from V and 10 bases from J, with 12 bases in between. Germline V gives CDR1 MNHEY, CDR2 SVGAGI. CDR3 residues: CASSYLGVVSPLHF. For the CDR3, the DNA is TGTGCCAGCAGTTACCTCGGAGTAGTGTCACCCCTCCACTTT.

The gene calls are TRBV27 and TRBJ2-4, with 9 bases aligning to TRBD1. Trimming cost V 4 bases and J 9 bases; bases outside gene matches: 7. The germline CDR1 and CDR2 sequences are MNHEY and SMNVEV (reference sequence). This CDR3 region has 14 residues. The CDR3 loop is CASSSEGQGVIQYF. DNA for the CDR3: TGTGCCAGCAGTTCCGAGGGACAGGGCGTCATTCAGTACTTC.

The chain employs TRBV6-1 and TRBJ2-4, with a possible D match to TRBD2 (7 bases). Germline CDR1 MNHNS, CDR2 SASEGT. With 6 bases removed from V and 1 base from J, the gap between germline ends came to 13 bases. The CDR3 spans 15 residues. The CDR3 coding sequence is TGTGCCAGCAGCCCGGGGGGCAGGGCCAAAAACATTCAGTACTTC. Its protein product is CASSPGGRAKNIQYF.

There are a few counts of this clonotype. J is TRBJ2-2 and V is TRBV5-1, with D unresolved. Looked up from germline, CDR1 is SGHRS and CDR2 is YFSETQ. This CDR3 has 13 amino acids. Deletions cut 3 bases from V and 6 bases from J, with 9 bases between. This chain's CDR3 is CASSYTSPGELFF. The CDR3 region has the DNA TGCGCCAGCAGCTATACGAGTCCCGGGGAGCTGTTTTTT.

At least ten counts were recorded for this clonotype. This chain uses TRBV29-1 with TRBJ2-1; D may be TRBD1 (6 bases). CDR3 size: 16 residues. Between the trimmed V and J ends, which lost 5 bases and 0 bases, there was a span of 17 bases. Germline V gene sequence: CDR1 SQVTM, CDR2 ANQGSEA. The DNA for the CDR3 is TGCAGCGTTCACGGTAGCACAGGGAGCTCCTACAATGAGCAGTTCTTC. Translation: CSVHGSTGSSYNEQFF.

This clonotype was seen ten or more times. The chain links TRBV5-1 to TRBJ2-3; D gene ambiguous. Germline lookup yields CDR1 SGHRS and CDR2 YFSETQ. V shed 0 bases and J shed 0 bases, with 8 bases lying between them. This CDR3 region has 15 residues. The CDR3 loop reads CASSLDSASTDTQYF. The CDR3 DNA is TGCGCCAGCAGCTTGGATTCCGCTAGCACAGATACGCAGTATTTT. The whole variable domain, filled in from reference TRBV5-1 and TRBJ2-3, reads KAGVTQTPRYLIKTRGQQVTLSCSPISGHRSVSWYQQTPGQGLQFLFEYFSETQRNKGNFPGRFSGRQFSNSRSEMNVSTLELGDSALYLCASSLDSASTDTQYFGPGTRLTVL.

The V and J genes are TRBV12-3 or TRBV12-4 and TRBJ1-1, with a weak D call TRBD1 (6 bases). The CDR3 is made up of 16 amino acids. Trimming took off 7 bases at V and 1 base at J, with 19 bases between the two ends. DNA for the CDR3: TGTGCCAGCAACGACGGGGGGCGCGGGAGGAACACTGAAGCTTTCTTT. This translates into CASNDGGRGRNTEAFF.

This clonotype came up a few times. This rearrangement joins TRBV6-2 or TRBV6-3 to TRBJ1-3; no reliable D call. The CDR3 totals 15 residues. CDR1 is MNHEY and CDR2 is SVGEGT in the germline V gene. Deletions cut 0 bases from V and 5 bases from J, with 11 bases between. The CDR3 nucleotides are TGTGCCAGCAGTTACTCGCCGGAGGGAAGAAACACCATATATTTT. This codes for CASSYSPEGRNTIYF.

This clonotype was seen once. J is TRBJ1-2 and V is TRBV10-2, with TRBD1 as a possible D gene (5 bases). The CDR3 covers 13 residues. Trimming cost V 9 bases and J 0 bases, with 11 bases left between them. Germline assignment: CDR1 WSHSY and CDR2 SAAADI. The CDR3 bases are TGCGCCAGTAAGGACACCCCTAACTATGGCTACACCTTC. Residues: CASKDTPNYGYTF.

This clonotype occurred many times. Here the CDR3 DNA reads TGTGCCAGCAACGACCCTAGGGGAGGGAACGAGCAGTACTTC. This gives the protein CASNDPRGGNEQYF. The chain links TRBV6-1 to TRBJ2-7, with TRBD2 matching over 7 bases. V was clipped by 7 bases and J by 5 bases; unmatched bases: 11. CDR1 and CDR2 from the germline V gene are MNHNS and SASEGT. The CDR3 has 14 residues.

This clonotype appeared a few times. This rearrangement joins TRBV2 to TRBJ2-1, with D possibly matching TRBD1 (6 bases). CDR3 size: 15 residues. Per the germline V gene, CDR1 is SNHLY and CDR2 is FYNNEI. V was shortened by 6 bases and J by 0 bases, with 12 bases between the two germline ends. CDR3 DNA sequence: TGTGCCAGCAGGAAGGACAGAAGCTCCTACAATGAGCAGTTCTTC. Protein: CASRKDRSSYNEQFF.